Here is one T cell receptor (beta chain) with its context. The data were obtained in a study of T cell responses to AZD1222 COVID-19 vaccine. Libraries were prepared by immunoSEQ multiplex PCR; TCRdb keeps only in-frame clonotypes and omits some of them. The top ten clones hold 4% to 5.5% of a sample with around 100,000 clones, 93% of them seen once. The CDR3 is 11 amino acids. V was shortened by 4 bases and J by 6 bases, with 9 bases between the two germline ends. Germline V CDR1 and CDR2: SQVTM, ANQGSEA. The sequence was collected from an adult in good health. The material sequenced was peripheral blood, taken on day 0 of AZD1222 vaccination. The chain is built from TRBV29-1 and TRBJ1-1; D call uncertain. The CDR3 spells CSVGGLAEAFF. Written as DNA, the CDR3 is TGCAGCGTTGGAGGGTTGGCTGAAGCTTTCTTT.